The 3 T cell receptor beta chains given below trace back to one sample, sequenced in a study of tumor-infiltrating lymphocytes in primary liver carcinoma listed by TCRdb under 2017. TCRdb names Illumina HiSeq 2500 as the instrument used. Starting from approximately 460 ng total RNA, TCRbeta-specific cDNA was produced by reverse transcription with a constant-region primer and ProtoScript II reverse transcriptase. TCRbeta libraries were built with three nested multiplex PCR rounds, a slightly modified ARM-PCR procedure. Each of the first two PCR rounds ran for approximately 10 cycles and used multiplex TRBV1-TRBV30 forward primers together with a Cbeta reverse primer. TCRdb reprocessing: public reads trimmed at Q25 with fastp, clones called with MiXCR, in-frame beta chains kept. Rows with one shared CDR3 protein collapse into an entry with the most common genes and DNA. Within this sample are about 320,000 distinct CDR3 sequences, with roughly 60% of them counted one time only. The top ten constitute more than 8.5% of the sample.

TRIzol reagent was used to extract blood RNA from unsorted whole blood, while the DNeasy Blood & Tissue kit provided the germline DNA. The sequencing sample was made of peripheral blood. These receptor sequences come from a man aged 40-49 years with primary liver carcinoma and hepatitis B virus infection.

The chain links TRBV9 to TRBJ2-1; D unresolved. Germline CDR1 and CDR2: SGDLS and YYNGEE. The CDR3 runs to 14 residues. Trimming shortened V by 2 bases and J by 0 bases, and 6 bases separated the two germline ends. As DNA, the CDR3 is TGTGCCAGCAGCGTCGACCCCTCCTACAATGAGCAGTTCTTC. Translating gives CASSVDPSYNEQFF.

Details on this clonotype: A far larger clone differs by one base, so this is likely a read error. The V call is TRBV6-6, the J call TRBJ2-3; D not resolved. This CDR3 has 11 amino acids. Germline V gene sequence: CDR1 MNHNY, CDR2 SVGAGI (reference sequence). The germline V and J ends were trimmed by 6 bases and 3 bases, with 4 bases remaining between them. The DNA of the CDR3 is TGTGCCAGCAGAATGACAGATACGCAGTATTTT. Encoded protein: CASRMTDTQYF.

The chain has TRBV12-3 or TRBV12-4 and TRBJ2-6; 7 nucleotides agree with TRBD1. CDR3 length: 18 residues. Trimming cost V 8 bases and J 0 bases; bases outside gene matches: 13. The DNA of the CDR3 is TGTGCCAGCGCCCCGAGGGACAGCGAATTCTCTGGGGCCAACGTCCTGACTTTC. The encoded protein is CASAPRDSEFSGANVLTF.